The 27 T cell receptor beta chains in this list originate from one sample, sequenced in a study of read filtering for tumor transcriptome and immune sequencing. The library was built from roughly 400 ng RNA with molecular barcoded adaptors for alpha/delta and beta/gamma chains. TCRdb re-analysed the reads in MiXCR, keeping a single row per CDR3 protein. The data show around 65,000 distinct CDR3 sequences, under 20% seen once. The source material was a population of CD138-negative cells sorted from bone marrow. The receptors originated from a donor over 35 with multiple myeloma.

The rearrangement joins TRBV12-3 or TRBV12-4 to TRBJ1-1; D unclear. V gave up 11 bases and J gave up 6 bases, with 10 bases separating them. CDR3 length equals 10 residues. The CDR3 DNA sequence: TGTGCCTCCGGGAGGGCTGAAGCTTTCTTT. Translating gives CASGRAEAFF.

Regarding this clonotype: This may be a read error, as it is one base from a much larger clone. The CDR3: CATSRDGSTDTRYF. The DNA for the CDR3 is TGTGCCACCAGCAGGGACGGTTCCACAGATACGCGGTATTTT. The chain joins TRBV15 to TRBJ2-3, with no clear D. Germline V lookup: CDR1 LNHNV, CDR2 YYDKDF (reference sequence). This CDR3 has 14 amino acids.

This clonotype showed up many times. The chain is built from TRBV29-1 and TRBJ2-2; perhaps TRBD1 as D (6 bases). From germline, CDR1 is SQVTM and CDR2 ANQGSEA. V was trimmed by 6 bases and J by 0 bases, leaving 14 bases between them. The CDR3 is 15 amino acids. The CDR3 nucleotides are TGCAGCGTAGTTAGACAGGACGCGAACACCGGGGAGCTGTTTTTT. Protein product: CSVVRQDANTGELFF.

This clonotype occurred a few times. The rearrangement joins TRBV5-1 to TRBJ2-3, with 8 nucleotides matching TRBD1. There are 13 residues in the CDR3. Germline CDR1 reads SGHRS; CDR2 reads YFSETQ. The V gene end was trimmed by 3 bases and the J gene end by 4 bases; junction bases not matched to a gene: 1. DNA for the CDR3: TGCGCCAGCAGCTCGACAGGGGCAGATACGCAGTATTTT. It codes for CASSSTGADTQYF.

This clonotype was detected only a few times. The chain links TRBV11-3 to TRBJ2-1; D possibly corresponds to TRBD2 (5 bases). Germline V gene sequence: CDR1 SGHNT, CDR2 YENEEA. Trimming took 5 bases from V and 4 from J, leaving 21 bases between them. This CDR3 is built from 17 residues. CDR3 loop: CASSGEAGVGVYNEQFF. For the CDR3, the DNA is TGTGCCAGCAGCGGAGAGGCCGGGGTTGGGGTGTACAATGAGCAGTTCTTC.

This clonotype came up many times. J is TRBJ2-5 and V is TRBV14; D is unclear. Trimming removed 1 base at V and 6 bases at J, with 9 bases between. The germline V gene encodes CDR1 SGHDN and CDR2 FVKESK. The CDR3 runs to 13 residues. The CDR3 loop reads CASSQAWVQTQYF. The CDR3 DNA sequence: TGTGCCAGCAGCCAAGCGTGGGTTCAGACCCAGTACTTC.

This clonotype was detected only a few times. V and J are TRBV6-2 or TRBV6-3 and TRBJ1-4; perhaps TRBD1 as D (6 bases). There are 15 residues in the CDR3. Trimming shortened V by 7 bases and J by 7 bases, and 19 bases separated the two germline ends. Germline CDR1 and CDR2: MNHEY and SVGEGT. The CDR3 reads CASTEARGAGEKLFF. CDR3 nucleotides: TGTGCCAGCACCGAGGCCAGGGGCGCCGGTGAAAAACTGTTTTTT.

This clonotype was counted ten times or more. This rearrangement joins TRBV6-5 to TRBJ2-6; D possibly matches TRBD1 or TRBD2 (5 bases each). CDR1 is MNHEY, CDR2 SVGAGI, per germline. Trimming stripped 0 bases from V and 0 bases from J, with 9 bases between. The CDR3 is 17 residues long. The CDR3 coding sequence is TGTGCCAGCAGTTACTCAGGGACCTACTCTGGGGCCAACGTCCTGACTTTC. The encoded protein is CASSYSGTYSGANVLTF.

In this sample, this clonotype turned up many times. V usage is TRBV25-1 and J usage is TRBJ2-1, with TRBD1 matching 9 bases. With 2 bases clipped from V and 10 bases from J, the junction kept 9 bases outside the gene matches. CDR3 length: 15 amino acids. Germline values: CDR1 MGHDK, CDR2 SYGVNS. CDR3 residues: CASSEPGTGLMEQFF. The CDR3 bases are TGTGCCAGCAGTGAACCCGGGACAGGGCTTATGGAGCAGTTCTTC.

This clonotype was detected many times. This CDR3 reads CASTDKNTEAFF. The DNA of the CDR3 is TGTGCCAGCACGGACAAGAACACTGAAGCTTTCTTT. The rearrangement joins TRBV28 to TRBJ1-1, with D perhaps TRBD1 (5 bases). This CDR3 comprises 12 residues. In germline, CDR1 is MDHEN, CDR2 SYDVKM. V was shortened by 7 bases and J by 1 base, with 7 bases between the two germline ends.

This clonotype has only a few counts. The chain employs TRBV28 and TRBJ2-5, with D possibly being TRBD2 (6 bases). Germline lookup yields CDR1 MDHEN and CDR2 SYDVKM. V was shortened by 5 bases and J by 4 bases, with 17 bases between the two germline ends. The CDR3 runs 15 residues. The CDR3 protein is CASSLFERGLETQYF. The CDR3, as DNA: TGTGCCAGCAGTCTATTTGAACGGGGGTTAGAGACCCAGTACTTC.

On this clonotype: This may be a read error, as it is one base from a much larger clone. This chain joins TRBV11-2 and TRBJ2-1; 11 bases align to TRBD1. The CDR3 is 15 amino acids. Germline CDR1 is SGHAT and CDR2 is FQNNGV. CDR3 amino acids: CASRSDRGPYNEQSF. In DNA form, the CDR3 reads TGTGCCAGCAGATCGGACAGGGGGCCTTACAATGAGCAGTCCTTC.

This clonotype was found a few times. The genes are TRBV30 and TRBJ2-4; D gene unclear. CDR3 size: 15 residues. With 3 bases removed from V and 4 bases from J, the gap between germline ends came to 16 bases. Germline V gene sequence: CDR1 GTSNPN, CDR2 SVGIG (reference sequence). The CDR3 is CAWSLGLTGKNIQYF. In DNA form, the CDR3 reads TGTGCCTGGAGCCTAGGGCTAACCGGGAAAAACATTCAGTACTTC.

The V and J genes are TRBV5-1 and TRBJ2-3; D gene unclear. In germline, CDR1 is SGHRS, CDR2 YFSETQ. Trimming took 5 bases from V and 4 from J, leaving 8 bases between them. The CDR3 length is 12 residues. The CDR3 reads CASSVISDTQYF. The DNA for the CDR3 is TGCGCCAGCAGTGTGATATCAGATACGCAGTATTTT.

V is TRBV2 and J is TRBJ2-2, with 8 bases that match TRBD1. CDR1 SNHLY and CDR2 FYNNEI come from the germline V gene. V dropped 8 bases and J dropped 5; count of bases not matched to a gene: 10. The CDR3 runs to 15 residues. Here the CDR3 reads CASLAGQGGTGELFF. CDR3 DNA sequence: TGTGCCAGCCTTGCCGGACAGGGAGGTACCGGGGAGCTGTTTTTT.

About this clonotype itself: A read error may be the cause here, since a much bigger clone is one base away. For the CDR3, the DNA is TGTGCCAGCTGTTTAACCCGAAAACTGTACTTC. Translating gives CASCLTRKLYF. The chain employs TRBV28 and TRBJ2-7; D not certain. The CDR3 is 11 amino acids. Germline V lookup: CDR1 MDHEN, CDR2 SYDVKM.

This clonotype was recorded at least ten times. This chain joins TRBV5-6 and TRBJ2-3, with D possibly matching TRBD2 (5 bases). CDR3 length: 16 residues. CDR1 and CDR2 from the germline V gene are SGHDT and YYEEEE. Trimming cost V 6 bases and J 0 bases, with 17 bases left between them. CDR3 DNA: TGTGCCAGCACAACCTTACGGACTTCTAGCACAGATACGCAGTATTTT. Translated: CASTTLRTSSTDTQYF. Looking up the rest from reference TRBV5-6 and TRBJ2-3 gives the full variable domain: DAGVTQSPTHLIKTRGQQVTLRCSPKSGHDTVSWYQQALGQGPQFIFQYYEEEERQRGNFPDRFSGHQFPNYSSELNVNALLLGDSALYLCASTTLRTSSTDTQYFGPGTRLTVL.

CDR3 loop: CASSPRGSTGANVLTF. The DNA for the CDR3 is TGTGCCAGCAGCCCCCGGGGTAGTACTGGGGCCAACGTCCTGACTTTC. The chain has TRBV7-9 and TRBJ2-6, with D possibly matching TRBD2 (5 bases). CDR3 size: 16 residues. Germline CDR1 SEHNR, CDR2 FQNEAQ (reference sequence). V was clipped by 5 bases and J by 2 bases, with 13 bases between them.

The DNA of the CDR3 is TGCAGTGCTAGAGGAGGGAGCGGCAATCAGCCCCAGCATTTT. Protein sequence: CSARGGSGNQPQHF. This chain connects TRBV20-1 to TRBJ1-5; D is unclear. The V gene lost 1 base and the J gene lost 2 bases, with 9 bases spanning the gap. The CDR3 consists of 14 residues. Germline V gene sequence: CDR1 DFQATT, CDR2 SNEGSKA (reference sequence).

This clonotype rates as medium-sized. Here the CDR3 reads CATSDLGTSGTYEQFF. The CDR3 nucleotides read TGTGCCACCAGTGATTTGGGGACTAGCGGGACCTATGAGCAGTTCTTC. This chain connects TRBV24-1 to TRBJ2-1; 13 positions agree with TRBD2. The CDR3 totals 16 residues. V shed 0 bases and J 8 bases; nucleotides not matched to a gene: 3. Germline-derived CDR1 and CDR2 are KGHDR and SFDVKD.

By frequency in the sample, this clonotype is medium-sized. The chain carries TRBV9 and TRBJ2-1; D could derive from TRBD1 or TRBD2 (5 bases each). The CDR3 sequence is 15 residues long. Trimming removed 3 bases from V and 2 bases from J, with 12 bases in between. Germline V gene data show CDR1 as SGDLS and CDR2 as YYNGEE. The CDR3 nucleotides are TGTGCCAGCAGCGCCCGGGACGCCCCCTACAATGAGCAGTTCTTC. It specifies CASSARDAPYNEQFF.

Of note for this clonotype: A much larger clone differs from this one at a single base, so this may be a read error. The rearrangement joins TRBV20-1 to TRBJ2-3; 13 bases align to TRBD2. In germline, CDR1 is DFQATT, CDR2 SNEGSKA (reference sequence). The CDR3 is 17 amino acids. CDR3 sequence: CRAIPGTSGEVPDTQCF. The CDR3, as DNA: TGCAGGGCAATCCCCGGGACTAGCGGGGAGGTTCCTGATACGCAGTGTTTT.

The gene calls are TRBV29-1 and TRBJ2-3, with TRBD2 identical over 10 bases. Germline loops: CDR1 SQVTM, CDR2 ANQGSEA. The V segment lost 6 bases and the J segment 3 bases; nucleotides outside the gene matches: 15. This CDR3 comprises 17 residues. CDR3 loop: CSVGGGSGRALTDTQYF. CDR3 nucleotides: TGCAGCGTCGGGGGGGGGAGCGGGAGGGCGTTGACAGATACGCAGTATTTT.

This clonotype has just a few counts. The gene calls are TRBV10-3 and TRBJ2-7, with D hard to call. V was trimmed by 0 bases and J by 4 bases, leaving 10 bases between them. Germline-derived CDR1 and CDR2 are ENHRY and SYGVKD. This CDR3 contains 14 residues. The CDR3 sequence: CAISESGGVYEQYF. Written as DNA, the CDR3 is TGTGCCATCAGTGAGTCAGGCGGAGTATACGAGCAGTACTTC.

This clonotype appeared a few times. The V gene is TRBV9, the J gene TRBJ1-1; D is unresolved. Trimming stripped 4 bases from V and 5 bases from J, with 18 bases between. The CDR3 extends over 15 amino acids. In germline, CDR1 is SGDLS, CDR2 YYNGEE. CDR3 nucleotide sequence: TGTGCCAGCAGCCCAAGAGGCAGTCCCTGGACTGAAGCTTTCTTT. It specifies CASSPRGSPWTEAFF.

This clonotype was observed once. Given a much more abundant clone one base away, this may be a read error. The chain is built from TRBV28 and TRBJ1-2; D uncertain. This CDR3 contains 12 residues. Germline CDR1 reads MDHEN; CDR2 reads SYDVKM. CDR3: CVSSPALYGYTF. The CDR3 region has the DNA TGTGTCAGCAGCCCGGCCCTCTATGGCTACACCTTC.

As regards this clonotype: A read error may be the cause here, since a much bigger clone is one base away. The chain employs TRBV29-1 and TRBJ1-1; tentative D call: TRBD1 (5 bases). Germline values: CDR1 SQVTM, CDR2 ANQGSEA. This CDR3 has 11 amino acids. Here the CDR3 DNA reads TGCAGCTCGACGAAGGACACTGTAGCTTTCTTT. This sequence encodes CSSTKDTVAFF.